Shown below are 19 T cell receptor beta chains from a single sample sequenced in a study of T cells in localized non-small cell lung cancer. Measured with immunoSEQ multiplex PCR; TCRdb has only the in-frame clones, and not every one. Among around 30,000 clones listed, 75% to 95% were seen once. The input for sequencing was peripheral blood, taken before any cancer treatment. Receptors originate from a female donor aged 60 or older with stage I lung adenocarcinoma.

The chain links TRBV10-3 to TRBJ2-3; 12 bases agree with TRBD2. Per germline, CDR1 ENHRY and CDR2 SYGVKD. This CDR3 has 15 residues. With 5 bases clipped from V and 2 bases from J, the junction kept 2 bases outside the gene matches. The CDR3 is CAISSSGGATDTQYF. The DNA for the CDR3 is TGTGCCATCAGTTCTAGCGGGGGGGCCACAGATACGCAGTATTTT.

Relative to its sample, this clone is medium-sized. The V call is TRBV19, the J call TRBJ2-1; 8 nucleotides agree with TRBD1. Germline CDR1 is LNHDA and CDR2 is SQIVND (reference sequence). The CDR3 is made up of 15 amino acids. V lost 6 bases to trimming and J lost 7 bases; unmatched junction nucleotides: 11. CDR3 region: CASRRAQGEWNEQFF. In nucleotides, the CDR3 is TGTGCCAGTAGGAGGGCACAGGGGGAGTGGAATGAGCAGTTCTTC.

V usage is TRBV7-6 and J usage is TRBJ1-3, with a weak D call TRBD1 (6 bases). Deletions cut 5 bases from V and 1 base from J, with 9 bases between. The CDR3 contains 14 residues. CDR1 is SGHVS and CDR2 is FNYEAQ in the germline V gene. The CDR3 loop is CASSKQGSGNTIYF. The CDR3 bases are TGTGCCAGCAGCAAACAGGGTTCTGGAAACACCATATATTTT.

J is TRBJ1-1 and V is TRBV5-1, with D tentatively TRBD1 (5 bases). CDR1 and CDR2 (germline): SGHRS, YFSETQ. This CDR3 is 15 amino acids long. Trimming took off 4 bases at V and 0 bases at J, with 13 bases between the two ends. The CDR3 loop reads CASSPLGDLNTEAFF. The CDR3 coding sequence is TGCGCCAGCAGCCCCCTGGGGGACCTGAACACTGAAGCTTTCTTT.

This chain joins TRBV18 and TRBJ2-5, with D tentatively TRBD1 (6 bases). The CDR3 is made up of 14 amino acids. The V end lost 0 bases, the J end lost 1 base, and 6 bases lay between the germline ends. Germline V gene sequence: CDR1 KGHSH, CDR2 LQKENI. The CDR3 DNA is TGTGCCAGCTCACCACCGACAGGCCAAGAGACCCAGTACTTC. This translates into CASSPPTGQETQYF.

V is TRBV27 and J is TRBJ2-2; tentative D call: TRBD2 (6 bases). The CDR3 totals 16 residues. Germline V gene data show CDR1 as MNHEY and CDR2 as SMNVEV (reference sequence). Trimming cost V 1 base and J 6 bases, with 15 bases left between them. In nucleotides, the CDR3 is TGTGCCAGCAGTTTATGGGCCGGGAGTGGGCCCGGGGAGCTGTTTTTT. This gives the protein CASSLWAGSGPGELFF.

V and J are TRBV5-4 and TRBJ1-4; TRBD1 might be the D (6 bases). The germline V and J ends were trimmed by 4 bases and 7 bases, with 14 bases remaining between them. Germline V lookup: CDR1 SGHNT, CDR2 YYREEE (reference sequence). There are 14 residues in the CDR3. CDR3 sequence (DNA): TGTGCCAGCAGCCACAGGGCGGACGCTGAAAAACTGTTTTTT. It translates to CASSHRADAEKLFF. Full variable domain (remainder filled in from reference TRBV5-4 and TRBJ1-4): ETGVTQSPTHLIKTRGQQVTLRCSSQSGHNTVSWYQQALGQGPQFIFQYYREEENGRGNFPPRFSGLQFPNYSSELNVNALELDDSALYLCASSHRADAEKLFFGSGTQLSVL.

The chain combines TRBV7-9 with TRBJ2-1; 11 bases map to TRBD2. The V gene end was trimmed by 5 bases and the J gene end by 7 bases; junction bases not matched to a gene: 7. The germline CDR1 and CDR2 sequences are SEHNR and FQNEAQ (reference sequence). This CDR3 has 15 residues. CDR3 bases: TGTGCCAGCAGCGGTAGCGGGGGGGCTGGGAATGAGCAGTTCTTC. This translates into CASSGSGGAGNEQFF.

This clone occurred a few times. The rearrangement links TRBV6-6 to TRBJ1-6; D is undetermined. V was pared by 0 bases and J by 7 bases, with 7 bases between. CDR3 size: 14 residues. The germline V gene has CDR1 MNHNY and CDR2 SVGAGI (reference sequence). This chain's CDR3 is CASSYSSQNSPLHF. The CDR3 bases are TGTGCCAGCAGTTACTCGTCGCAGAATTCACCCCTCCACTTT.

CDR3 region: CASSLVVSILEGYTF. CDR3 DNA: TGTGCCAGCAGCTTGGTTGTCAGTATTTTGGAGGGCTACACCTTC. V is TRBV5-5 and J is TRBJ1-2; D ambiguous. Between the trimmed V and J ends, which lost 0 bases and 8 bases, there was a span of 17 bases. The CDR3 totals 15 residues. Germline CDR1 and CDR2: SGHKS and YYEKEE (reference sequence). The full variable domain, in which reference TRBV5-5 and TRBJ1-2 provide the parts outside the CDR3, is DAGVTQSPTHLIKTRGQQVTLRCSPISGHKSVSWYQQVLGQGPQFIFQYYEKEERGRGNFPDRFSARQFPNYSSELNVNALLLGDSALYLCASSLVVSILEGYTFGSGTRLTVV.

This chain joins TRBV4-2 and TRBJ2-1; 7 bases align to TRBD2. Germline trimming cut 4 bases from V and 2 bases from J; bases unmatched to any gene: 5. The germline CDR1 and CDR2 sequences are LGHNA and YNFKEQ. CDR3 length equals 15 residues. CDR3 in amino acids: CASSLLADTYNEQFF. CDR3 DNA sequence: TGTGCCAGCAGCCTTCTAGCGGATACCTACAATGAGCAGTTCTTC.

In its sample, this clone was seen once. This chain uses TRBV6-5 with TRBJ1-2, with unresolved D. The germline V and J ends were trimmed by 4 bases and 4 bases, with 13 bases remaining between them. The V gene's germline CDR1 is MNHEY and CDR2 SVGAGI. CDR3 length: 14 residues. The CDR3 is CASSFGRTGYGYTF. Written as DNA, the CDR3 is TGTGCCAGCAGTTTTGGACGGACCGGCTATGGCTACACCTTC.

This sequence joins TRBV7-9 and TRBJ2-3; 8 nucleotides align to TRBD2. The V gene end was trimmed by 5 bases and the J gene end by 4 bases; junction bases not matched to a gene: 8. The CDR3 is 15 residues long. Germline assignment: CDR1 SEHNR and CDR2 FQNEAQ (reference sequence). CDR3 sequence: CASSLRGGSADTQYF. In DNA, the CDR3 is TGTGCCAGCAGCCTTCGGGGGGGCAGCGCAGATACGCAGTATTTT.

The rearrangement uses TRBV6-5 and TRBJ2-4, with TRBD2 as a possible D gene (6 bases). Germline V gives CDR1 MNHEY, CDR2 SVGAGI. The CDR3 is 14 amino acids. Trimming shortened V by 2 bases and J by 1 base, and 6 bases separated the two germline ends. The CDR3 protein is CASSYGGAKNIQYF. As DNA, the CDR3 is TGTGCCAGCAGTTACGGGGGGGCCAAAAACATTCAGTACTTC.

The chain combines TRBV15 with TRBJ1-4; D might be TRBD1 (5 bases). The CDR3 length is 15 residues. V lost 0 bases and J lost 5, with 10 bases in between. Per the germline V gene, CDR1 is LNHNV and CDR2 is YYDKDF (reference sequence). CDR3 sequence reads: CATSRETDENEKLFF. For the CDR3, the DNA is TGTGCCACCAGCAGAGAGACAGATGAGAATGAAAAACTGTTTTTT. Full variable domain (remainder filled in from reference TRBV15 and TRBJ1-4): DAMVIQNPRYQVTQFGKPVTLSCSQTLNHNVMYWYQQKSSQAPKLLFHYYDKDFNNEADTPDNFQSRRPNTSFCFLDIRSPGLGDTAMYLCATSRETDENEKLFFGSGTQLSVL.

The chain employs TRBV19 and TRBJ1-5; TRBD1 matches 9 bases. The CDR3 is made up of 14 amino acids. Trimming cost V 6 bases and J 7 bases; bases outside gene matches: 7. Germline CDR1 is LNHDA and CDR2 is SQIVND (reference sequence). CDR3 in amino acids: CASRRQGDGQPQHF. Here the CDR3 DNA reads TGTGCCAGTAGACGACAGGGGGATGGCCAGCCCCAGCATTTT.

The gene calls are TRBV7-9 and TRBJ1-1; D is unresolved. Per germline, CDR1 SEHNR and CDR2 FQNEAQ (reference sequence). The CDR3 is 14 amino acids. The V gene lost 1 base and the J gene lost 1 base, with 7 bases spanning the gap. CDR3 nucleotides: TGTGCCAGCAGCTTAGGACAACAGAACACTGAAGCTTTCTTT. Translated, it gives CASSLGQQNTEAFF.

This rearrangement joins TRBV27 to TRBJ2-1, with TRBD1 matching 7 bases. Trimming cost V 4 bases and J 10 bases; bases outside gene matches: 4. Germline V lookup: CDR1 MNHEY, CDR2 SMNVEV (reference sequence). The CDR3 runs to 12 residues. The CDR3 coding sequence is TGTGCCAGCAGTTCCTTGACAGGGGAGCAGTTCTTC. Protein product: CASSSLTGEQFF.

This sequence joins TRBV18 and TRBJ2-5; D is unclear. CDR1 and CDR2 from the germline V gene are KGHSH and LQKENI. This CDR3 contains 13 residues. The V end was cut by 0 bases, the J end by 2 bases, with 4 bases between. The CDR3 is CASSPPGQETQYF. The CDR3 region has the DNA TGTGCCAGCTCACCACCAGGACAAGAGACCCAGTACTTC.